The 20 T cell receptor beta chains reported below all come from one sample, sequenced in a study of CD8 T cells in Susac syndrome. Random hexamers were used to reverse transcribe an amount of about 0.45 to 1 ug RNA. One entry per CDR3 protein, called by TCRdb with MiXCR from the immunoSEQ multiplex PCR reads. The table records 160,000 or so distinct CDR3 sequences, approximately 93% of them present only once. The sequencing input was CD4+ T cells from PBMCs. The receptor source for this set is a human donor with multiple sclerosis.

This rearrangement joins TRBV7-9 to TRBJ1-1, with 9 bases fitting TRBD1. The length of the CDR3 is 14 residues. The J segment lost 5 bases and the V segment lost 8 bases, leaving 9 bases of the junction unmatched. Germline V lookup: CDR1 SEHNR, CDR2 FQNEAQ (reference sequence). As DNA, the CDR3 is TGTGCCAGCCAGGACAGGGGAGGATTTACTGAAGCTTTCTTT. It is translated as CASQDRGGFTEAFF.

The V call is TRBV20-1, the J call TRBJ2-1, with D unresolved. This CDR3 is 15 amino acids long. CDR1 is DFQATT and CDR2 is SNEGSKA in the germline V gene (reference sequence). Deletions cut 6 bases from V and 0 bases from J, with 15 bases between. CDR3 nucleotides: TGCAGTGCCCGCCAAGACTCTTCCTCCTACAATGAGCAGTTCTTC. As protein: CSARQDSSSYNEQFF.

This sequence joins TRBV29-1 and TRBJ2-1, with 7 bases fitting TRBD2. Germline V gene data show CDR1 as SQVTM and CDR2 as ANQGSEA. Trimming at V came to 1 base and at J to 3 bases, leaving 6 bases not matched to a gene. CDR3 size: 15 residues. Here the CDR3 reads CSVEAPGLRYNEQFF. The DNA for the CDR3 is TGCAGCGTTGAAGCCCCGGGACTACGCTACAATGAGCAGTTCTTC.

The chain carries TRBV7-2 and TRBJ1-5; tentatively, D is TRBD1 (6 bases). Trimming pared 5 bases from V and 0 bases from J, leaving 11 bases between. The length of the CDR3 is 15 residues. Germline V CDR1 and CDR2: SGHTA, FQGNSA. The chain's CDR3 is CASSQNRDSNQPQHF. CDR3 bases: TGTGCCAGCAGCCAAAACAGGGATAGCAATCAGCCCCAGCATTTT.

CDR3 in DNA: TGTGCCAGCAGTCTTGGACGGATAGAAGCTTTCTTT. Translated: CASSLGRIEAFF. This chain links TRBV28 with TRBJ1-1; D remains unclear. Germline CDR1 and CDR2: MDHEN and SYDVKM. Trimming left V 5 bases short and J 8 bases short, with 12 bases between. The CDR3 length is 12 residues.

The rearrangement uses TRBV27 and TRBJ2-1, with D possibly TRBD1 on 6 matching bases. Trimming stripped 5 bases from V and 4 bases from J, with 12 bases between. The CDR3 loop spans 14 amino acids. Germline V gene data show CDR1 as MNHEY and CDR2 as SMNVEV (reference sequence). CDR3 nucleotide sequence: TGTGCCAGCAGTCCTAGGACAGATTACAATGAGCAGTTCTTC. Protein: CASSPRTDYNEQFF.

The V gene is TRBV13, the J gene TRBJ2-1, with a tentative D call TRBD1 (6 bases). Germline assignment: CDR1 PRHDT and CDR2 FYEKMQ (reference sequence). The CDR3 runs to 16 residues. V lost 8 bases and J lost 10, with 27 bases in between. CDR3 sequence reads: CASSLTGTLMRGEQFF. The CDR3 DNA reads TGTGCCAGCTCTCTTACAGGGACACTTATGCGAGGGGAGCAGTTCTTC.

The V gene is TRBV25-1, the J gene TRBJ1-1; weak D call: TRBD1 (5 bases). The CDR3 loop spans 12 amino acids. Trimming shortened V by 6 bases and J by 5 bases, and 10 bases separated the two germline ends. In germline, CDR1 is MGHDK, CDR2 SYGVNS. The CDR3 nucleotides read TGTGCCAGCAGCCCTTGGGGGACTGAAGCTTTCTTT. It translates to CASSPWGTEAFF.

This clonotype came up once. This chain joins TRBV18 and TRBJ2-7; 7 nucleotides match TRBD1. CDR1 is KGHSH and CDR2 is LQKENI in the germline V gene. This CDR3 contains 13 residues. V lost 6 bases, J lost 3 bases, and 5 bases stayed unmatched. The CDR3 reads CASSPGQYYEQYF. CDR3 sequence (DNA): TGTGCCAGCTCCCCGGGACAGTACTACGAGCAGTACTTC.

CDR3 protein: CASSLRQNQPQHF. CDR3 in DNA: TGTGCCAGCAGTTTGAGGCAAAATCAGCCCCAGCATTTT. The chain joins TRBV6-5 to TRBJ1-5, with D hard to call. V lost 4 bases and J lost 4, with 8 bases in between. The CDR3 contains 13 residues. From germline, CDR1 is MNHEY and CDR2 SVGAGI.

The gene calls are TRBV12-3 or TRBV12-4 and TRBJ1-5; D is possibly TRBD1 (6 bases). The CDR3 runs 13 residues. Trimming pared 5 bases from V and 4 bases from J, leaving 9 bases between. The CDR3 here is CASSTGTNQPQHF. The CDR3 region has the DNA TGTGCCAGCAGTACAGGGACGAATCAGCCCCAGCATTTT.

The chain joins TRBV27 to TRBJ1-1, with no clear D. V was shortened by 1 base and J by 7 bases, with 10 bases between the two germline ends. CDR1 and CDR2 from the germline V gene are MNHEY and SMNVEV (reference sequence). The CDR3 is 13 residues long. The DNA for the CDR3 is TGTGCCAGCAGTTTATTCCCGGCGGGTGAAGCTTTCTTT. Amino acids: CASSLFPAGEAFF.

J is TRBJ2-7 and V is TRBV4-3; 11 bases are shared with TRBD1. The CDR3 consists of 16 residues. The J segment lost 2 bases and the V segment lost 2 bases, leaving 5 bases of the junction unmatched. Germline V gene data show CDR1 as LGHNA and CDR2 as YSLEER. CDR3 sequence reads: CASSQFRDRGTYEQYF. The DNA of the CDR3 is TGCGCCAGCAGCCAATTCCGGGACAGGGGGACCTACGAGCAGTACTTC.

J is TRBJ2-7 and V is TRBV10-3; D may be TRBD1 (6 bases). Germline V gives CDR1 ENHRY, CDR2 SYGVKD. The CDR3 extends over 15 amino acids. V shed 0 bases and J shed 5 bases, with 14 bases lying between them. CDR3 in amino acids: CAISESTQGLHEQYF. The CDR3 region has the DNA TGTGCCATCAGTGAGTCGACGCAGGGGTTGCACGAGCAGTACTTC.

The table lists this clonotype with a count of one. J is TRBJ1-1 and V is TRBV10-3; tentative D call: TRBD1 (5 bases). Deletions cut 3 bases from V and 0 bases from J, with 17 bases between. The CDR3 spans 17 residues. Germline assignment: CDR1 ENHRY and CDR2 SYGVKD. The CDR3 is CAISDMRDLPMNTEAFF. The CDR3 DNA reads as TGTGCCATCAGTGATATGCGGGACCTACCCATGAACACTGAAGCTTTCTTT.

The genes are TRBV7-3 and TRBJ2-7, with D possibly being TRBD2 (7 bases). Trimming took 3 bases from V and 10 from J, leaving 19 bases between them. Germline V gene lookup returns CDR1 SGHTA and CDR2 FQGTGA. The CDR3 is made up of 14 amino acids. DNA for the CDR3: TGTGCCAGCAGCTTGGAGGGAGGGGGTCTCGAACAGTACTTC. Amino acids: CASSLEGGGLEQYF.

J is TRBJ2-1 and V is TRBV11-3; tentative D call: TRBD1 (6 bases). Germline CDR1 and CDR2: SGHNT and YENEEA. The CDR3 consists of 14 residues. V dropped 3 bases and J dropped 8 bases, with 14 bases sitting between them. The CDR3 sequence is CASSLFSQGHEQFF. The CDR3 DNA reads as TGTGCCAGCAGCTTGTTTAGTCAGGGGCATGAGCAGTTCTTC.

The V and J genes are TRBV6-7 and TRBJ2-1; D possibly corresponds to TRBD2 (6 bases). TRBV6-7 is marked as an open reading frame, function uncertain. V gave up 9 bases and J gave up 10 bases, with 19 bases separating them. CDR3 length: 13 residues. CDR3 loop: CARAGRCRKEQFF. Written as DNA, the CDR3 is TGTGCCAGGGCGGGGAGGTGTAGAAAAGAGCAGTTCTTC.

The V gene is TRBV30, the J gene TRBJ2-7; D remains unclear. Germline V lookup: CDR1 GTSNPN, CDR2 SVGIG (reference sequence). The CDR3 is 13 residues long. Trimming took 3 bases from V and 0 from J, leaving 9 bases between them. CDR3 sequence reads: CAWREGNSYEQYF. DNA of the CDR3: TGTGCCTGGAGGGAAGGGAACTCCTACGAGCAGTACTTC. The full variable domain, in which reference TRBV30 and TRBJ2-7 provide the parts outside the CDR3, is SQTIHQWPATLVQPVGSPLSLECTVEGTSNPNLYWYRQAAGRGLQLLFYSVGIGQISSEVPQNLSASRPQDRQFILSSKKLLLSDSGFYLCAWREGNSYEQYFGPGTRLTVT.

The V gene is TRBV7-8, the J gene TRBJ2-7; no firm D call. Trimming shortened V by 1 base and J by 2 bases, and 15 bases separated the two germline ends. The germline V gene encodes CDR1 SGHVS and CDR2 FQNEAQ. The CDR3 covers 16 residues. CDR3 amino acids: CASSLDGRRSPYEQYF. CDR3 nucleotide sequence: TGTGCCAGCAGCTTAGACGGTAGGCGTAGTCCCTACGAGCAGTACTTC.